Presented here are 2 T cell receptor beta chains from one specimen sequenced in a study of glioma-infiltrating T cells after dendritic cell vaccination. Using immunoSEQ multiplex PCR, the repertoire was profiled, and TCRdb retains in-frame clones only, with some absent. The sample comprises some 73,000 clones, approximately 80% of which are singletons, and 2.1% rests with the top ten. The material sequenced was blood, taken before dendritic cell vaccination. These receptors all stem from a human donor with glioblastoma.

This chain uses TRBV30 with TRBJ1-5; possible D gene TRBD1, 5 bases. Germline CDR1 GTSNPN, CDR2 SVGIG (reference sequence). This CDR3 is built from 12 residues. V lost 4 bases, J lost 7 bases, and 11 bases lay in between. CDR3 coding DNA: TGTGCCTGGAACATCGGGGGACAGCCCCAGCATTTT. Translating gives CAWNIGGQPQHF.

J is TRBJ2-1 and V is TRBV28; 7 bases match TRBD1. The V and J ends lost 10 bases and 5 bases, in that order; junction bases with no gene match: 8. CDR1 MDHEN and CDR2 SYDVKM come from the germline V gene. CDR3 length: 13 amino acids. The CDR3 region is CATITTGNNEQFF. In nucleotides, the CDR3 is TGTGCCACCATTACGACAGGGAACAATGAGCAGTTCTTC.